This T cell receptor (beta chain) was captured by sequencing in a study of blood T cell repertoires in COVID-19. Data came from immunoSEQ multiplex PCR; TCRdb stores just in-frame clones and leaves some out. The sample shows under 200,000 clones, about 80% of them seen only once. Germline CDR1 MDHEN, CDR2 SYDVKM. CDR3 length equals 16 residues. Trimming cost V 5 bases and J 4 bases; bases outside gene matches: 11. V and J are TRBV28 and TRBJ2-1; 7 bases match TRBD2. Sequenced material: peripheral blood. This TCR was sampled from a man aged 70-80 years with active or convalescent COVID-19. DNA for the CDR3: TGTGCCAGCAGTCCTACCCCTGGCGGGAGTTACAATGAGCAGTTCTTC. Protein product: CASSPTPGGSYNEQFF.